This T cell receptor beta chain is from a study of T cells in Graves' hyperthyroidism and ophthalmopathy. General study points: Ophthalmopathy was separated from stable hyperthyroidism by a 13 V-J model.

This clonotype has at least ten counts. What it recognizes is unknown. The diagnostic basis comprised clinical symptoms, serum thyroxine and TRAb, thyroid ultrasound and orbital computed tomography. RNA transcripts provided the source from which TCR beta CDR3 regions were amplified. The study used the HTBI primer set for a first-round RT-PCR of the TCR CDR3. TCRdb independently ran MiXCR on the multiplex PCR reads; one entry per CDR3 protein. The repertoire holds a few hundred thousand distinct CDR3 sequences, 15% to 18% seen once, with 13% to 15% in the top ten. The receptor's source is a woman between 18 and 29 years old with Graves' hyperthyroidism. The sample taken for sequencing was blood.

CDR3 DNA sequence: TGCAGTGCTGGACCGAGCTACGAGCAGTACTTC. Translated, it gives CSAGPSYEQYF. The rearrangement joins TRBV20-1 to TRBJ2-7; the D is unclear. The CDR3 covers 11 residues. Trimming cost V 5 bases and J 3 bases, with 8 bases left between them. CDR1 is DFQATT and CDR2 is SNEGSKA in the germline V gene (reference sequence).